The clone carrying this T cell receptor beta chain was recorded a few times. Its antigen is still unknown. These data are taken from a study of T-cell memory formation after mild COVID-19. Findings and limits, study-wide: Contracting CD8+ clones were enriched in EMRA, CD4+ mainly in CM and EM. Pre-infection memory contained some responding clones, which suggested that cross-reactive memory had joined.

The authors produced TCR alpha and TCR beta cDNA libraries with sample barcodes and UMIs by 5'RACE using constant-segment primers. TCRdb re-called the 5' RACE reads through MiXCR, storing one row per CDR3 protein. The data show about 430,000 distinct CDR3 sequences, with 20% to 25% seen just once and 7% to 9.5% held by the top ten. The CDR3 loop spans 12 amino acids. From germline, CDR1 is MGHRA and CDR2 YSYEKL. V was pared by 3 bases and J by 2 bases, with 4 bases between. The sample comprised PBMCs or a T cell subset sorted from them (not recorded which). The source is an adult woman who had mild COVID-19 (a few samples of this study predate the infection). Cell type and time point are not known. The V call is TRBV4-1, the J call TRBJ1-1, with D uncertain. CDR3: CASSQTNTEAFF. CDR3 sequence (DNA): TGCGCCAGCAGCCAGACAAACACTGAAGCTTTCTTT.